The T cell receptor beta chain under discussion was sequenced for a study of blood T cell repertoires in COVID-19. About the study: Researchers got acute and convalescent COVID-19 samples from the United States, Italy and Spain. PBMCs, B-cell-depleted T cells, or T cells provided the cDNA or gDNA that made up the material.

CDR3 length equals 13 residues. V was trimmed by 0 bases and J by 8 bases, leaving 13 bases between them. Germline loops: CDR1 GTSNPN, CDR2 SVGIG (reference sequence). In this sample, this clone turned up a few times. Per the original data handling: Nucleated cell counts were estimated from reference gene primer amplification. Only in-frame clones appear in the TCRdb table, and some are missing; sequencing was by immunoSEQ multiplex PCR. V, J and clone size were drawn from that table, and D and trimming were deduced from the DNA. The table lists roughly 140,000 clones, approximately 80% of them singletons.

The V call is TRBV30, the J call TRBJ1-1; D perhaps matches TRBD1 (6 bases). Sequencing was performed on peripheral blood. The origin of this receptor is a man aged 55 to 70 with active or convalescent COVID-19. The CDR3 bases are TGTGCCTGGAGTGTGGGACACCCCATGGAAGCTTTCTTT. Its translation is CAWSVGHPMEAFF.